This T cell receptor beta chain was identified during a study of early T cells in non-severe SARS-CoV-2 infection. Study details: Sequencing used unsorted whole-blood bulk RNA, so chains lack pairing.

TCRdb processed the 5' RACE reads anew with MiXCR; each CDR3 protein has one entry. The table shows tens of thousands of distinct CDR3 sequences, with 16% occurring only once. Germline V gene sequence: CDR1 LGHNA, CDR2 YSLEER. Trimming pared 1 base from V and 6 bases from J, leaving 7 bases between. The CDR3 totals 13 residues. Source: whole blood, taken at baseline. The origin of this receptor is an adult who was a healthcare worker with PCR-confirmed SARS-CoV-2 infection or an uninfected control (not recorded which). The rearrangement uses TRBV4-3 and TRBJ2-1; D is unclear. The CDR3 DNA reads TGCGCCAGCAGCCAAGTAGTTCGCAATGAGCAGTTCTTC. It encodes CASSQVVRNEQFF.